The clone carrying this TCR beta chain was picked up a small number of times. Its antigen is as yet unknown. This sample is drawn from a study of post-analysis software for immune sequencing data. The overall study: Recorded disease courses covered relapsing-remitting, secondary progressive and progressive-relapsing multiple sclerosis. Some patients had no subtype annotation.

Each TCR beta cDNA library carried unique molecular identifiers. A population of roughly 0.9 to 11 million T cells gave rise to about 500,000 cDNA molecules. TCRdb re-analysed the PCR reads in MiXCR, keeping a single row per CDR3 protein. Of 800,000 to 950,000 distinct CDR3 sequences in the sample, roughly 50% are singletons; the top ten hold 4.6%. Findings of the study overall: Strong co-clustering by F measure was seen for same-batch samples. The normalized Chao1 diversity of multiple sclerosis patients was significantly lower than that of controls.

This TCR derives from a girl between 10 and 17 years old with multiple sclerosis. Input material: blood.

CDR3 loop: CASSQGPSDSGVTFF. CDR3 sequence (DNA): TGCGCCAGCAGCCAAGGCCCGTCCGACAGCGGGGTTACGTTCTTC. The gene calls are TRBV4-1 and TRBJ2-1, with 7 positions matching TRBD2. The CDR3 extends over 15 amino acids. CDR1 MGHRA and CDR2 YSYEKL come from the germline V gene. J lost 15 bases, V lost 1 base, and 15 bases had no gene match.